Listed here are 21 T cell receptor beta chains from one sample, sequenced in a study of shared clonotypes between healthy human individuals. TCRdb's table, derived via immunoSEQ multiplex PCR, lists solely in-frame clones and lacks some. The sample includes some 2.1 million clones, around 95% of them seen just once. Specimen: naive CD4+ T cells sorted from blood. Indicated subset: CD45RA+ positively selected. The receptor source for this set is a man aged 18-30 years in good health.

The CDR3 loop is CASKISAGGPNEQFF. The CDR3 coding sequence is TGTGCCAGTAAAATATCAGCGGGAGGGCCAAATGAGCAGTTCTTC. The chain employs TRBV7-2 and TRBJ2-1, with 10 bases identical to TRBD2. Germline V gene data show CDR1 as SGHTA and CDR2 as FQGNSA. The CDR3 totals 15 residues. With 9 bases clipped from V and 7 bases from J, the junction kept 12 bases outside the gene matches.

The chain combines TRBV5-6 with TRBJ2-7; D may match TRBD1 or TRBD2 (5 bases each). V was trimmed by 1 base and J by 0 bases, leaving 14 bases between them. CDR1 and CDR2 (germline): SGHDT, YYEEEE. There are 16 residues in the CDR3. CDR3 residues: CASSLWGSESSYEQYF. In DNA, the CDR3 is TGTGCCAGCAGCTTGTGGGGGTCAGAGAGCTCCTACGAGCAGTACTTC.

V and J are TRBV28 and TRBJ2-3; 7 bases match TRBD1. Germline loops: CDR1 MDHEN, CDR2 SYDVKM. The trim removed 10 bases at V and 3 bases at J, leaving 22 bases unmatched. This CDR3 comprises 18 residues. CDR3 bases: TGTGCCACCAGCTTTAATAATCGGCCGGGACAGCAAACAGATACGCAGTATTTT. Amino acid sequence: CATSFNNRPGQQTDTQYF.

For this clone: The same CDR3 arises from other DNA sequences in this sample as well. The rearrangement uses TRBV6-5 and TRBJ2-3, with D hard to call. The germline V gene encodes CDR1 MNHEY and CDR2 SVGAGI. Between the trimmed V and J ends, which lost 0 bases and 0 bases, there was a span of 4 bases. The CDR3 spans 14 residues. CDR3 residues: CASSYSSSTDTQYF. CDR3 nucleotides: TGTGCCAGCAGTTACTCGTCTAGCACAGATACGCAGTATTTT.

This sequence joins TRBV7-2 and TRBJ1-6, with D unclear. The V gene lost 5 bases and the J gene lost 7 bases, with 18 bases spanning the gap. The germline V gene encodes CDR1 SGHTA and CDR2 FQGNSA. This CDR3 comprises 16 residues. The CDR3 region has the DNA TGTGCCAGCAGCCTCCGAGGACCCCAAGGGAATTCACCCCTCCACTTT. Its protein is CASSLRGPQGNSPLHF. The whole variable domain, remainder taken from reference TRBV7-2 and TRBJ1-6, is GAGVSQSPSNKVTEKGKDVELRCDPISGHTALYWYRQSLGQGLEFLIYFQGNSAPDKSGLPSDRFSAERTGGSVSTLTIQRTQQEDSAVYLCASSLRGPQGNSPLHFGNGTRLTVT.

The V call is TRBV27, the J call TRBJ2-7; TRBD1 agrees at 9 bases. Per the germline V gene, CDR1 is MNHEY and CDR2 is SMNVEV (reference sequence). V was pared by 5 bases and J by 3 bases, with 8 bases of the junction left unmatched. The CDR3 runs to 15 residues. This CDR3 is CASSDGDRELYEQYF. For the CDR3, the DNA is TGTGCCAGCAGTGACGGGGACAGGGAGCTCTACGAGCAGTACTTC.

The CDR3 sequence: CASSEEPGLGTEAFF. DNA of the CDR3: TGTGCCAGCAGCGAAGAACCAGGGCTGGGCACTGAAGCTTTCTTT. V usage is TRBV7-9 and J usage is TRBJ1-1, with D tentatively TRBD1 (5 bases). CDR1 is SEHNR, CDR2 FQNEAQ, per germline (reference sequence). Trimming removed 5 bases at V and 4 bases at J, with 17 bases between. The CDR3 totals 15 residues.

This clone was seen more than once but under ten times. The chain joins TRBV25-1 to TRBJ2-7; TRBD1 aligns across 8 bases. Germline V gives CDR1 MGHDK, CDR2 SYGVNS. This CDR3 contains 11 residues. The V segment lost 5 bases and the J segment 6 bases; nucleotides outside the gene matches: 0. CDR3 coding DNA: TGTGCCAGCAGTACAGGGGGCGAGCAGTACTTC. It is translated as CASSTGGEQYF.

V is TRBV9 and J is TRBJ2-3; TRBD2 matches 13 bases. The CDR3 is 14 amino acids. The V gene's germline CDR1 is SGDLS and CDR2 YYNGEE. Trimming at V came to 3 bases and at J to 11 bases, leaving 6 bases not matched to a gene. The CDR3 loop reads CASSGGTSGIRQYF. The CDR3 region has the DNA TGTGCCAGCAGCGGAGGGACTAGCGGGATCCGGCAGTATTTT.

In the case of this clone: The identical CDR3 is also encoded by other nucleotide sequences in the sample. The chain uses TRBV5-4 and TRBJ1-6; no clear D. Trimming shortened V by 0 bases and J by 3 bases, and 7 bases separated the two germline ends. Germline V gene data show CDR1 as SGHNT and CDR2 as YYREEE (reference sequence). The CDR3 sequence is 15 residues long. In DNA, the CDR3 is TGTGCCAGCAGCTTGGGGGGAGGCTATAATTCACCCCTCCACTTT. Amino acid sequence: CASSLGGGYNSPLHF.

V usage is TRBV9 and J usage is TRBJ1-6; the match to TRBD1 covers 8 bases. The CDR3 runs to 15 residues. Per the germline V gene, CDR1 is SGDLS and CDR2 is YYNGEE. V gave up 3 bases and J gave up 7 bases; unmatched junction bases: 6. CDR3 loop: CASSADRGYNSPLHF. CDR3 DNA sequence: TGTGCCAGCAGCGCCGACAGGGGATACAATTCACCCCTCCACTTT.

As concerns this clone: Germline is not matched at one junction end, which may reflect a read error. DNA of the CDR3: TGTGCCAGCAGCTTAGCGGTGGCAGACTTC. Its translation: CASSLAVADF. The genes are TRBV7-4 and TRBJ2-7; D gene ambiguous. CDR1 is SGHVT and CDR2 is SQSDAQ in the germline V gene. The CDR3 totals 10 residues.

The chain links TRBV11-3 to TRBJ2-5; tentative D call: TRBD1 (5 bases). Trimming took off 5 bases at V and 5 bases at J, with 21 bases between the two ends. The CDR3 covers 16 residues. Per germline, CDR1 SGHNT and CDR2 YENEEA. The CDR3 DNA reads TGTGCCAGCAGCCAAGGGGCGGCTGCCGACGGGGAGACCCAGTACTTC. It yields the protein CASSQGAAADGETQYF.

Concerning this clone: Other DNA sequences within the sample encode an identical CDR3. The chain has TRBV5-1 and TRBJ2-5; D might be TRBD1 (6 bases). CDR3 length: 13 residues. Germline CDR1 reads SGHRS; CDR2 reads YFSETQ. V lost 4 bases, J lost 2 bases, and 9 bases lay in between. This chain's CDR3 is CASSPQGQETQYF. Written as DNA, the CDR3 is TGCGCCAGCAGCCCACAGGGACAAGAGACCCAGTACTTC. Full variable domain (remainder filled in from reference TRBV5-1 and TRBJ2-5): KAGVTQTPRYLIKTRGQQVTLSCSPISGHRSVSWYQQTPGQGLQFLFEYFSETQRNKGNFPGRFSGRQFSNSRSEMNVSTLELGDSALYLCASSPQGQETQYFGPGTRLLVL.

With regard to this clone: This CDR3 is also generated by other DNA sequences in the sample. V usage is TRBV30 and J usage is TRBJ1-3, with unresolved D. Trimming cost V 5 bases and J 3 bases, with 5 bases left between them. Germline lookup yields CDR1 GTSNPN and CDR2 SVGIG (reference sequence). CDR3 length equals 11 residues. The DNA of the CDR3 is TGTGCCTGGGGTAGTGGAAACACCATATATTTT. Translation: CAWGSGNTIYF.

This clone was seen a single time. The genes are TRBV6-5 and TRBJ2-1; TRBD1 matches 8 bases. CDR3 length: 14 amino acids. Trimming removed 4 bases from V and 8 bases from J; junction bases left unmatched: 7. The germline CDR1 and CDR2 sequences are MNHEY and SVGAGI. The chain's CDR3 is CASSFNQQGDEQFF. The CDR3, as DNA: TGTGCCAGCAGTTTCAACCAACAGGGGGATGAGCAGTTCTTC.

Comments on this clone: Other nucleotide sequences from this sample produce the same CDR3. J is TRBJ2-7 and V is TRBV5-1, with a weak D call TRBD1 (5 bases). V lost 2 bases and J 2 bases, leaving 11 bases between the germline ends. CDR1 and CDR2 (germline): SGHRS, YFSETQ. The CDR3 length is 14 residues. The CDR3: CASSLGDSTYEQYF. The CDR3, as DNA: TGCGCCAGCAGCTTAGGCGACAGCACCTACGAGCAGTACTTC.

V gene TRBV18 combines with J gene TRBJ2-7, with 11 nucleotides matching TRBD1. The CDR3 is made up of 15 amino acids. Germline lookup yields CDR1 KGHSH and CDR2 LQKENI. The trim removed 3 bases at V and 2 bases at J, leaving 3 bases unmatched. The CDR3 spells CASSPGQGVAYEQYF. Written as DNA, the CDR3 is TGTGCCAGCTCACCGGGACAGGGGGTGGCCTACGAGCAGTACTTC. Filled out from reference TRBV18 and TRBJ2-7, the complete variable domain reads NAGVMQNPRHLVRRRGQEARLRCSPMKGHSHVYWYRQLPEEGLKFMVYLQKENIIDESGMPKERFSAEFPKEGPSILRIQQVVRGDSAAYFCASSPGQGVAYEQYFGPGTRLTVT.

This CDR3 is CAWSFRGTANYGYTF. The DNA of the CDR3 is TGTGCCTGGAGTTTCAGGGGGACAGCTAACTATGGCTACACCTTC. The chain couples TRBV30 to TRBJ1-2; 7 bases align to TRBD1. Germline values: CDR1 GTSNPN, CDR2 SVGIG (reference sequence). Unmatched junction bases numbered 6, after V lost 2 bases and J lost 0 bases. The CDR3 spans 15 residues.

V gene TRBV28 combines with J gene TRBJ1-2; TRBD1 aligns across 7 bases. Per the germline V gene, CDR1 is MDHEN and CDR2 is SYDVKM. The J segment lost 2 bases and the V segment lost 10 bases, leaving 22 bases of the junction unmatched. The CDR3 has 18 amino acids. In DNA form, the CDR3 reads TGTGCCACCCAATCCCGGGGATCAGGGGGTTACATGAACTATGGCTACACCTTC. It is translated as CATQSRGSGGYMNYGYTF.

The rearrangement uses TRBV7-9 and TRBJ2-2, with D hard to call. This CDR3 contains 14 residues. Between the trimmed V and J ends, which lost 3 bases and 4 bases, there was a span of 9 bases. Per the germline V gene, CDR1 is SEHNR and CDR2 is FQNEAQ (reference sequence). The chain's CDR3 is CASSFTSSTGELFF. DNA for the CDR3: TGTGCCAGCAGCTTCACGAGTAGCACCGGGGAGCTGTTTTTT.